This T cell receptor (beta chain) is drawn from a study of shared clonotypes between healthy human individuals. Background on the study: CD8 memory received one plate per donor, CD8 naive two, CD4 memory three and CD4 naive three.

Unmatched junction bases numbered 9, after V lost 4 bases and J lost 10 bases. CDR1 is SGDLS, CDR2 YYNGEE, per germline. The CDR3 totals 14 residues. Assay execution proceeded at the deep level. Template for every sorted-subset replicate PCR totaled 150 to 250 ng DNA, around 33,000 T cell genomes. Assay used: immunoSEQ multiplex PCR; TCRdb lists only in-frame clones, some missing. The table includes roughly 1.4 million clones, 98% to 99% detected once. The receptor's source is a man aged 25-45 years in good health. Source material: naive CD4+ T cells sorted from blood. Subset described: CD45RA+ positively selected. The rearrangement joins TRBV9 to TRBJ2-1; 9 nucleotides line up with TRBD2. The CDR3 DNA reads TGTGCCAGCAGCCCGATAGCGGGAGCAGGCGAGCAGTTCTTC. Amino acid sequence: CASSPIAGAGEQFF.